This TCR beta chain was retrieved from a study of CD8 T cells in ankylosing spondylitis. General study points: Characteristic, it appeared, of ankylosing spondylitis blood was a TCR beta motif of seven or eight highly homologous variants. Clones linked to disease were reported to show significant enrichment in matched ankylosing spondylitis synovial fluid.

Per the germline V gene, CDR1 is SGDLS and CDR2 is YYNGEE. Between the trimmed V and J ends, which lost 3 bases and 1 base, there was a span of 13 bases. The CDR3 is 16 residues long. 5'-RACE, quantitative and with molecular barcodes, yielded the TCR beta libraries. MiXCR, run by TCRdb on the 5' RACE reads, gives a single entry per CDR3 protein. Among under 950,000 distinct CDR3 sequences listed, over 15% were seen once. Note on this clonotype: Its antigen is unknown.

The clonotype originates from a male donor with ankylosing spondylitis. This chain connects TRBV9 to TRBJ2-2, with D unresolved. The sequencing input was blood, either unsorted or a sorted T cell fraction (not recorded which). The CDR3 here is CASSGDSPGNTGELFF. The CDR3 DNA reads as TGTGCCAGCAGCGGCGACTCCCCCGGGAACACCGGGGAGCTGTTTTTT.